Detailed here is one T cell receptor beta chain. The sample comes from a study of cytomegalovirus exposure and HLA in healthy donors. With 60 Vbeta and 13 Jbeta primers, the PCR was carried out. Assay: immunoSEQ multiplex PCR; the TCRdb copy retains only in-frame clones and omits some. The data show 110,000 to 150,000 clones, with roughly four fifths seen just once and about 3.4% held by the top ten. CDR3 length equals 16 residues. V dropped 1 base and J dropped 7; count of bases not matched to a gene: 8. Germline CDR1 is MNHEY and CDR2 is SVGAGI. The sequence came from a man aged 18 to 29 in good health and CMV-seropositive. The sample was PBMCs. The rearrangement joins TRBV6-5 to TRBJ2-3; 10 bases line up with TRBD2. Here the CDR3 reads CASSYYGTSDGNTQYF. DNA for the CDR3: TGTGCCAGCAGTTACTACGGGACTAGCGATGGAAATACGCAGTATTTT.